Listed here are 6 T cell receptor beta chains from one sample, sequenced in a study of blood T cells in healthy people across ages. Primers used in a second PCR of roughly 7 to 12 cycles were a sample-barcoded 5' primer and a J-beta primer mix. TCRdb reprocessed the 5' RACE reads with MiXCR, giving one entry per CDR3 protein. The sample shows about 1,500,000 distinct CDR3 sequences, around 42% of them seen only once. Input material: blood. Receptor source: a woman younger than 35 in good health.

The rearrangement joins TRBV5-6 to TRBJ1-2; TRBD1 might be the D (6 bases). V was pared by 4 bases and J by 4 bases, with 17 bases between. From germline, CDR1 is SGHDT and CDR2 YYEEEE. This CDR3 is built from 15 residues. The CDR3 spells CASSRRQAVPYGYTF. CDR3 bases: TGTGCCAGCAGCCGACGACAGGCCGTACCCTATGGCTACACCTTC.

The V call is TRBV27, the J call TRBJ2-7; 13 nucleotides align to TRBD2. Trimming at V came to 4 bases and at J to 5 bases, leaving 8 bases not matched to a gene. This CDR3 spans 16 amino acids. Germline lookup yields CDR1 MNHEY and CDR2 SMNVEV (reference sequence). The CDR3 DNA reads TGTGCCAGCAGTTCCCGGACTAGCGGGAGATGGGACGAGCAGTACTTC. Its translation is CASSSRTSGRWDEQYF.

This clonotype has only one observation. The chain recombines TRBV9 with TRBJ2-6; the D gene could be TRBD1 or TRBD2 (5 bases each). The CDR3 has 17 amino acids. Germline V gene data show CDR1 as SGDLS and CDR2 as YYNGEE. Trimming shortened V by 2 bases and J by 2 bases, and 14 bases separated the two germline ends. CDR3 nucleotide sequence: TGTGCCAGCAGCGTGAACTCCGGGGCCGCTGGGGCCAACGTCCTGACTTTC. This encodes CASSVNSGAAGANVLTF.

The genes are TRBV10-2 and TRBJ1-6, with 8 bases fitting TRBD1. The CDR3 sequence is 13 residues long. Germline V gene lookup returns CDR1 WSHSY and CDR2 SAAADI. Trimming took 6 bases from V and 8 from J; bases not matched to a gene: 3. This CDR3 is CASRDRVDSPLHF. The CDR3 DNA reads as TGCGCCAGCAGGGACAGGGTGGATTCACCCCTCCACTTT.

The CDR3 protein is CASSFGRQGVGYTF. CDR3 nucleotide sequence: TGTGCCAGCAGTTTTGGTAGACAGGGGGTTGGCTACACCTTC. The chain is built from TRBV12-3 or TRBV12-4 and TRBJ1-2; 9 nucleotides match TRBD1. The CDR3 is made up of 14 amino acids. The trim removed 3 bases at V and 7 bases at J, leaving 6 bases unmatched.

The sample holds a few counts of this clonotype. The V call is TRBV4-1, the J call TRBJ1-2; TRBD1 might be the D (5 bases). Trimming stripped 1 base from V and 3 bases from J, with 15 bases between. The CDR3 totals 16 residues. CDR1 is MGHRA, CDR2 YSYEKL, per germline. DNA of the CDR3: TGCGCCAGCAGCCAAGTTCGGGGGAGATGGGACTATGGCTACACCTTC. Its protein is CASSQVRGRWDYGYTF.